This T cell receptor (beta chain) derives from a study of cytomegalovirus exposure and HLA in healthy donors. General study findings and limits: The sole available immune exposure information was CMV serostatus. In a later analysis, a missense DCLRE1C variant was linked to TCR beta V- and J-gene trimming.

Looked up from germline, CDR1 is MDHEN and CDR2 is SYDVKM. V shed 4 bases and J 4 bases; nucleotides not matched to a gene: 5. CDR3 length: 14 residues. Amplification used 60 Vbeta primers and 13 Jbeta primers. TCRdb keeps only in-frame clones here, not all; method: immunoSEQ multiplex PCR. The repertoire consists of 110,000 to 150,000 clones, with around a tenth occurring once and the leading ten covering less than 2%. Remarks on this clone: Antigen specificity is unknown.

The sequence was collected from a male donor in good health and CMV-seronegative. The chain has TRBV28 and TRBJ1-2; 8 bases line up with TRBD1. Sequencing used PBMCs. Here the CDR3 reads CASSSDRGGYGYTF. The CDR3 DNA is TGTGCCAGCAGTTCTGACAGGGGAGGCTATGGCTACACCTTC.